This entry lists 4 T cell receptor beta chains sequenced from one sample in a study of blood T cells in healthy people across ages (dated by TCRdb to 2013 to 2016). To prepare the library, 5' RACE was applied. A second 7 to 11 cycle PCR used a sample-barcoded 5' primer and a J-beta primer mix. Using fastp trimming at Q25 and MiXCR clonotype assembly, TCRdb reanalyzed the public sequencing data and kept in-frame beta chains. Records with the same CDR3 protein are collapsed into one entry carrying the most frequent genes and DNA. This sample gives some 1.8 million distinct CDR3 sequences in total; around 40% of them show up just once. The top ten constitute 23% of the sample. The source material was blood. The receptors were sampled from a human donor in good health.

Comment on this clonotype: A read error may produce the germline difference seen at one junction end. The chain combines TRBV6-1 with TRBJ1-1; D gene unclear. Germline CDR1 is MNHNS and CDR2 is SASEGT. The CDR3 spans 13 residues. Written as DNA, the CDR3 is TGTGTCAGCAGTGAATTCGTGAACACTGAAGCTTTCTTT. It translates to CVSSEFVNTEAFF.

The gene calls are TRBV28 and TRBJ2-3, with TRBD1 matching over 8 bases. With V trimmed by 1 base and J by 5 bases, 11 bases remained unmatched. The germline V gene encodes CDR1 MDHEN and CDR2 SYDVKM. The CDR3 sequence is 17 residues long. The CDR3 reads CASSLSSRTGWGDTQYF. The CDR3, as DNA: TGTGCCAGCAGTTTATCATCCAGGACAGGGTGGGGAGATACGCAGTATTTT.

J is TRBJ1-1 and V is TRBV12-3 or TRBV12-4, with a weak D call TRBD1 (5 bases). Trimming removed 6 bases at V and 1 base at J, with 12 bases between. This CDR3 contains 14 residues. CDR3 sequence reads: CASRWDSWNTEAFF. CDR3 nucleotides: TGTGCCAGCAGGTGGGACTCTTGGAACACTGAAGCTTTCTTT.

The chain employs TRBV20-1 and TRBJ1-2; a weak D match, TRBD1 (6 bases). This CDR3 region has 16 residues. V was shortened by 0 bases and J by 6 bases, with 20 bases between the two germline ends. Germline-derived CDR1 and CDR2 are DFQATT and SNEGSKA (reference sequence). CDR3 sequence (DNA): TGCAGTGCTAGAGATACAACGACAGGAAGCCATGATGGCTACACCTTC. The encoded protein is CSARDTTTGSHDGYTF.